Presented here are 14 T cell receptor beta chains from one specimen sequenced in a study of tumor T cells in aggressive B-cell lymphoma. The repertoire was sequenced with immunoSEQ multiplex PCR; TCRdb's copy has only in-frame clones and lacks some. The sample has over a thousand clones; 92% are singletons. The sample was tumor tissue. These TCRs come from an adult with diffuse large B cell lymphoma.

V is TRBV28 and J is TRBJ1-3; D is perhaps TRBD1 (6 bases). There are 15 residues in the CDR3. Germline CDR1 and CDR2: MDHEN and SYDVKM. Trimming pared 3 bases from V and 4 bases from J, leaving 13 bases between. In nucleotides, the CDR3 is TGTGCCAGCAGTTTGGGGGGGGCGGCCGGAAACACCATATATTTT. It codes for CASSLGGAAGNTIYF.

The V call is TRBV9, the J call TRBJ1-1, with D unresolved. The V end was cut by 3 bases, the J end by 6 bases, with 12 bases between. Germline V gene data show CDR1 as SGDLS and CDR2 as YYNGEE. The length of the CDR3 is 13 residues. The CDR3 loop is CASSDRGGAEAFF. DNA for the CDR3: TGTGCCAGCAGCGACCGAGGAGGCGCTGAAGCTTTCTTT.

The V call is TRBV18, the J call TRBJ2-1, with D maybe TRBD1 (5 bases). Germline CDR1 reads KGHSH; CDR2 reads LQKENI. CDR3 length equals 12 residues. V shed 4 bases and J shed 7 bases, with 8 bases lying between them. In DNA, the CDR3 is TGTGCCAGCTCACTAGACAGAAATGAGCAGTTCTTC. Translating it yields CASSLDRNEQFF. Looking up the rest from reference TRBV18 and TRBJ2-1 gives the full variable domain: NAGVMQNPRHLVRRRGQEARLRCSPMKGHSHVYWYRQLPEEGLKFMVYLQKENIIDESGMPKERFSAEFPKEGPSILRIQQVVRGDSAAYFCASSLDRNEQFFGPGTRLTVL.

J is TRBJ2-1 and V is TRBV29-1, with D possibly being TRBD1 (6 bases). V lost 3 bases, J lost 6 bases, and 15 bases lay in between. The germline gives CDR1 SQVTM, CDR2 ANQGSEA. The CDR3 sequence is 14 residues long. This chain's CDR3 is CSVESGARGNEQFF. CDR3 in DNA: TGCAGCGTTGAGTCAGGGGCGCGAGGCAATGAGCAGTTCTTC.

This clone was found once. The chain joins TRBV4-1 to TRBJ1-1, with 10 bases lining up with TRBD1. The germline V gene has CDR1 MGHRA and CDR2 YSYEKL. CDR3 size: 14 residues. V shed 6 bases, J shed 5 bases, and the junction held 6 bases outside the gene matches. This CDR3 is CASSRTGGGTEAFF. CDR3 nucleotides: TGCGCCAGCAGTCGGACAGGGGGAGGGACTGAAGCTTTCTTT.

The genes are TRBV27 and TRBJ2-3, with D perhaps TRBD1 (6 bases). Germline CDR1 and CDR2: MNHEY and SMNVEV (reference sequence). This CDR3 has 14 residues. With 8 bases removed from V and 4 bases from J, the gap between germline ends came to 16 bases. CDR3 amino acids: CASRYRGTADTQYF. Here the CDR3 DNA reads TGTGCCAGCCGATATAGGGGGACGGCAGATACGCAGTATTTT.

This chain connects TRBV5-8 to TRBJ2-3; a weak D match, TRBD1 (6 bases). CDR3 length: 17 amino acids. The germline gives CDR1 SGHTS, CDR2 YDEGEE. Trimming removed 3 bases from V and 2 bases from J, with 19 bases in between. The DNA of the CDR3 is TGTGCCAGCAGCTCCGCACAGGGCTTTCCCACCACAGATACGCAGTATTTT. Encoded protein: CASSSAQGFPTTDTQYF.

This chain connects TRBV2 to TRBJ2-5, with 8 positions matching TRBD1. In germline, CDR1 is SNHLY, CDR2 FYNNEI. Trimming cost V 1 base and J 3 bases; bases outside gene matches: 7. There are 16 residues in the CDR3. CDR3 in DNA: TGTGCCAGCAGTGAAGAAGTGGACAGGGCCGAAGAGACCCAGTACTTC. Protein sequence: CASSEEVDRAEETQYF.

This clone was counted only a few times. This chain uses TRBV15 with TRBJ1-1; 7 bases match TRBD1. J lost 0 bases, V lost 1 base, and 5 bases had no gene match. The CDR3 loop spans 16 amino acids. CDR1 and CDR2 (germline): LNHNV, YYDKDF (reference sequence). This CDR3 reads CATSRGQGGMNTEAFF. The CDR3 nucleotides read TGTGCCACCAGCAGAGGGCAGGGGGGAATGAACACTGAAGCTTTCTTT.

This clone appeared once. The rearrangement uses TRBV29-1 and TRBJ2-1; 7 bases are a match to TRBD2. V gave up 3 bases and J gave up 4 bases; unmatched junction bases: 6. CDR3 length: 14 amino acids. The germline V gene encodes CDR1 SQVTM and CDR2 ANQGSEA. CDR3 coding DNA: TGCAGCGTTGATGACGGGACTATTTACAATGAGCAGTTCTTC. Protein: CSVDDGTIYNEQFF.

The CDR3, as DNA: TGTGCCAGCAGCAGGATTAGCTCCTACAATGAGCAGTTCTTC. This codes for CASSRISSYNEQFF. The chain recombines TRBV2 with TRBJ2-1; D gene ambiguous. Trimming removed 6 bases at V and 0 bases at J, with 9 bases between. Looked up from germline, CDR1 is SNHLY and CDR2 is FYNNEI. The CDR3 extends over 14 amino acids.

This chain uses TRBV6-5 with TRBJ2-3, with D uncertain. V was cut by 10 bases and J by 0 bases, with 17 bases left in between. Germline CDR1 MNHEY, CDR2 SVGAGI. This CDR3 is 15 amino acids long. CDR3 sequence (DNA): TGTGCCATTCCCCTACACAGCCCTAGCACAGATACGCAGTATTTT. It specifies CAIPLHSPSTDTQYF.

This chain uses TRBV5-6 with TRBJ2-3; 10 bases fit TRBD2. The CDR3 is made up of 16 amino acids. Unmatched junction bases numbered 6, after V lost 3 bases and J lost 2 bases. The germline gives CDR1 SGHDT, CDR2 YYEEEE. The CDR3 coding sequence is TGTGCCAGCAGCTCTAGGACTAGCGGATACACAGATACGCAGTATTTT. Its translation: CASSSRTSGYTDTQYF.

This sequence joins TRBV5-1 and TRBJ2-7, with TRBD2 matching over 8 bases. CDR3 length: 16 residues. CDR1 is SGHRS, CDR2 YFSETQ, per germline. The ends lost 4 bases at V and 5 bases at J; junction bases unmatched: 14. The CDR3 DNA sequence: TGCGCCAGCAGCCCTTCACGCGGGAGGATAGTTGACGAGCAGTACTTC. It encodes CASSPSRGRIVDEQYF.